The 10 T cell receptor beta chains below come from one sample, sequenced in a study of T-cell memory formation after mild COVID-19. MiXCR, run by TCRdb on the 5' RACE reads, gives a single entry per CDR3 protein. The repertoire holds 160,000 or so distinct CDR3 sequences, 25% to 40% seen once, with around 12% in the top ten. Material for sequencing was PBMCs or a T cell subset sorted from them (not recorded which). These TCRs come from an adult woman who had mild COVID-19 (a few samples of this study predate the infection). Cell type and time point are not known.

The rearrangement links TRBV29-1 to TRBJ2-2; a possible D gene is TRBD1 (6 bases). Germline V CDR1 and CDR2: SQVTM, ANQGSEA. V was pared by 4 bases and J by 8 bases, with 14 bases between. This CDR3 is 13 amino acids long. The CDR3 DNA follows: TGCAGCGTTGTCAGGGACATTGGGGGGGAGCTGTTTTTT. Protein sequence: CSVVRDIGGELFF.

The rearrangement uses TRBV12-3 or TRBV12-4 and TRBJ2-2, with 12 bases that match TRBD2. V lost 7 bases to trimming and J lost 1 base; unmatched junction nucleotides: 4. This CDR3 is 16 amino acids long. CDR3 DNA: TGTGCCAGCACTCCTAGCGGGAGGGGGAACACCGGGGAGCTGTTTTTT. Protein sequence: CASTPSGRGNTGELFF.

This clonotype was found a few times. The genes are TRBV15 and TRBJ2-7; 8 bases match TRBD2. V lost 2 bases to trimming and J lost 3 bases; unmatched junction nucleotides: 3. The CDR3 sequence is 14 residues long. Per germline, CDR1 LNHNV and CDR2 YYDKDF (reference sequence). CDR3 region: CATSRLAGLYEQYF. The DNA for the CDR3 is TGTGCCACCAGCAGACTAGCGGGTCTCTACGAGCAGTACTTC.

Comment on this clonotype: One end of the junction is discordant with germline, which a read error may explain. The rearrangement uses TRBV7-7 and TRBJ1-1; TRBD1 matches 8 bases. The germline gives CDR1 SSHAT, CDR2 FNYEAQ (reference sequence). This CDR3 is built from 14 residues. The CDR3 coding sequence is TGTGCTAGCAGCCCAAGACAGGGGTACACTGAAGCTTTCTTT. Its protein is CASSPRQGYTEAFF.

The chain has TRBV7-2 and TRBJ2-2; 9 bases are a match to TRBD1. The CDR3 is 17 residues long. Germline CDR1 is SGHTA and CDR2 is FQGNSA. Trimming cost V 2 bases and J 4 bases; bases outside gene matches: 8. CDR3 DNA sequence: TGTGCCAGCAGCTTACTTCCTGGGACAGGGCCCACCGGGGAGCTGTTTTTT. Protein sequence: CASSLLPGTGPTGELFF.

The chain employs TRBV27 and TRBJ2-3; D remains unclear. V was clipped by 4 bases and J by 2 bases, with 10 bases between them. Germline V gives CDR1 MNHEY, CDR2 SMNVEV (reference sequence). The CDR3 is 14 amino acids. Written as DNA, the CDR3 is TGTGCCAGCAGTTGGGCCGGATACACAGATACGCAGTATTTT. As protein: CASSWAGYTDTQYF.

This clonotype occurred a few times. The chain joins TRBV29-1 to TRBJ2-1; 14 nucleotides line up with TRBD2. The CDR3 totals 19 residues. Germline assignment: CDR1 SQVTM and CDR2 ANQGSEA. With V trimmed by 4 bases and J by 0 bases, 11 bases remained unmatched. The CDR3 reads CSVGPRTSGRFSSYNEQFF. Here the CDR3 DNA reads TGCAGCGTTGGGCCCCGGACTAGCGGGAGGTTTAGCTCCTACAATGAGCAGTTCTTC.

The CDR3 nucleotides read TGTGCCAGCAGCACGACAGGGAGCCACTCTTTTGGCTACACCTTC. This codes for CASSTTGSHSFGYTF. This chain uses TRBV5-5 with TRBJ1-2; TRBD1 matches at 7 bases. This CDR3 is 15 amino acids long. Germline V lookup: CDR1 SGHKS, CDR2 YYEKEE (reference sequence). Losses at the gene ends were 4 bases for V and 7 bases for J; bases not matched to a gene: 13.

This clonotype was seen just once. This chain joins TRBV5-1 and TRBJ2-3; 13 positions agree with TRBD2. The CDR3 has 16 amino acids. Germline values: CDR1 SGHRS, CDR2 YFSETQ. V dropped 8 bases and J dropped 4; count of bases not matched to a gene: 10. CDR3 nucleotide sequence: TGCGCCAGTTTCGGACTAGCGGGAGTAGGGGCAGATACGCAGTATTTT. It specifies CASFGLAGVGADTQYF. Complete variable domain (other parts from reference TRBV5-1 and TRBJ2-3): KAGVTQTPRYLIKTRGQQVTLSCSPISGHRSVSWYQQTPGQGLQFLFEYFSETQRNKGNFPGRFSGRQFSNSRSEMNVSTLELGDSALYLCASFGLAGVGADTQYFGPGTRLTVL.

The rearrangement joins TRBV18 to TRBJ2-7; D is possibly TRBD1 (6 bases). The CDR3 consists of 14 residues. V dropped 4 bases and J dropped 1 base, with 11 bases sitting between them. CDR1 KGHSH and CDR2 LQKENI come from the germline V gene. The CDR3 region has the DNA TGTGCCAGCTCACTGACAGGAACTTCCTACGAGCAGTACTTC. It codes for CASSLTGTSYEQYF.